This T cell receptor beta chain derives from a study of T cell responses to AZD1222 COVID-19 vaccine. Study-level points and caveats: Possibly, clonal diversity was underestimated; donors were largely white British and included more females.

V was shortened by 0 bases and J by 6 bases, with 18 bases between the two germline ends. The CDR3 runs to 17 residues. The germline V gene has CDR1 LGHNA and CDR2 YNFKEQ. The protocol was immunoSEQ multiplex PCR, while the TCRdb copy is restricted to in-frame clones and leaves out a portion. The sample carries 170,000 or so clones, 85% to 95% recorded once. A note on this clone: Its specificity is not known.

The chain combines TRBV4-2 with TRBJ2-1; perhaps TRBD2 as D (6 bases). The sample was peripheral blood, taken on day 0 of AZD1222 vaccination. The receptor was isolated from an adult in good health. The CDR3 DNA reads TGTGCCAGCAGCCAAGAAGGGAGTCTTAGCGGAGCCAATGAGCAGTTCTTC. Its protein is CASSQEGSLSGANEQFF.